This TCR beta chain was recovered during a study of blood T cell repertoires in COVID-19. Study summary: Material from acute and convalescent COVID-19 was sourced from the United States, Italy and Spain. T cells, B-cell-depleted T cells, or PBMCs provided the cDNA or gDNA that served as material.

Germline CDR1 and CDR2: MNHEY and SVGAGI. The length of the CDR3 is 16 residues. With 2 bases clipped from V and 4 bases from J, the junction kept 10 bases outside the gene matches. Original data processing: Amplification of reference gene primers was used by the study to estimate nucleated cell counts. TCRdb keeps only in-frame clones here, not all; method: immunoSEQ multiplex PCR. V, J and clone size are taken as reported in that table, and D and trimming were inferred from the DNA itself. The sample yields around 68,000 clones, 80% to 85% seen once. This clone showed up just once. Source material: peripheral blood. V gene TRBV6-5 combines with J gene TRBJ2-5; TRBD1 matches 7 bases. The TCR originated in a human donor in a cohort sampled during active COVID-19. The CDR3 DNA sequence: TGTGCCAGCAGTTACAACAGACAGGGTATCTCAGAGACCCAGTACTTC. It specifies CASSYNRQGISETQYF.